A selection of T cell receptor beta chains follows, all from one sample in a study of vaccination and CD4 T cells after COVID-19. These TCRs are of unknown antigen specificity. MiXCR, run by TCRdb on the PCR reads, gives a single entry per CDR3 protein. The sample comprises over 8,500 distinct CDR3 sequences, about 70% of which are singletons, and 9% rests with the top ten. This specimen was CD4+ T cells from blood, cultured in vitro, taken before SARS-CoV-2 vaccination. These TCRs come from a human donor who had recovered from COVID-19. CDR3s include the opening cysteine and the closing phenylalanine or tryptophan. Fields, in order: J gene, clone size, D gene, V gene, CDR3 protein, CDR3 DNA. D genes are given only for firm matches. Clone size appears in some rows only: once, few, many, or a class for an expanded clone.

>TRBJ1-1|-|-|TRBV2
CASSGELMNTEAFF
TGTGCCAGCAGTGGTGAGTTAATGAACACTGAAGCTTTCTTT
>TRBJ2-5|few|-|TRBV25-1
CASSLHRDQETQYF
TGTGCCAGCAGTTTACACAGGGACCAAGAGACCCAGTACTTC
>TRBJ1-2|-|-|TRBV20-1
CSARDFVRRSRHGYTF
TGCAGTGCTAGAGATTTTGTACGCAGAAGCCGGCATGGCTACACCTTC
>TRBJ2-7|-|-|TRBV12-3/TRBV12-4
CASSLFFYEQYF
TGTGCCAGCAGTTTATTTTTCTACGAGCAGTACTTC
>TRBJ2-1|-|-|TRBV5-5
CASSPTLSSYNEQFF
TGTGCCAGCAGCCCGACTCTTAGCTCCTACAATGAGCAGTTCTTC
>TRBJ1-5|-|TRBD1|TRBV20-1
CSARRTGRNQPQHF
TGCAGTGCTAGAAGGACAGGAAGAAATCAGCCCCAGCATTTT
>TRBJ1-2|-|-|TRBV2
CASTRPRDGYGYTF
TGTGCCAGCACCCGACCTAGGGACGGCTATGGCTACACCTTC
>TRBJ2-3|-|TRBD2|TRBV7-9
CASSPPTSGRRTDTQYF
TGTGCCAGCAGCCCCCCGACTAGCGGGAGGAGGACAGATACGCAGTATTTT
>TRBJ1-2|few|-|TRBV6-1
CASRQSSANYGYTF
TGTGCCAGCAGACAGAGCTCGGCTAACTATGGCTACACCTTC
>TRBJ2-2|-|TRBD1|TRBV2
CASRRQGSGELFF
TGTGCCAGCAGACGACAGGGTTCCGGGGAGCTGTTTTTT
>TRBJ2-4|-|TRBD1|TRBV19
CASSRDRTNIQYF
TGTGCCAGTAGCCGGGACAGGACAAACATTCAGTACTTC
>TRBJ2-1|-|TRBD2|TRBV7-3
CASSSTAGALEQFF
TGTGCCAGCAGCTCAACAGCGGGAGCACTTGAGCAGTTCTTC
>TRBJ2-5|-|-|TRBV2
CASSVGEGVRTQYF
TGTGCCAGCAGTGTGGGGGAGGGGGTGAGGACCCAGTACTTC
>TRBJ2-4|-|-|TRBV6-2/TRBV6-3
CASSRDFGAKNIQYF
TGTGCCAGCAGTCGGGACTTCGGGGCCAAAAACATTCAGTACTTC
>TRBJ1-2|-|-|TRBV6-1
CASSGAGEGYTF
TGTGCCAGCAGTGGGGCAGGTGAAGGCTACACCTTC
>TRBJ2-7|-|-|TRBV7-8
CASSLRTGLVYEQYF
TGTGCCAGCAGCTTAAGGACGGGACTGGTCTACGAGCAGTACTTC
>TRBJ2-7|few|-|TRBV28
CATIGHTGAYEQYF
TGTGCCACTATAGGCCATACAGGTGCCTACGAGCAGTACTTC
>TRBJ1-5|few|TRBD1|TRBV6-1
CASQGDWNQPQHF
TGTGCCAGCCAGGGGGATTGGAATCAGCCCCAGCATTTT
>TRBJ1-2|-|TRBD1|TRBV6-1
CASSPILQGSYGYTF
TGTGCCAGCAGCCCCATCCTACAGGGGAGCTATGGCTACACCTTC
>TRBJ2-7|once|-|TRBV12-3/TRBV12-4
CASSSGGSYEQYF
TGTGCCAGCAGTTCAGGAGGGAGCTACGAGCAGTACTTC
>TRBJ1-5|-|TRBD1|TRBV2
CASSYDRGNQPQHF
TGTGCCAGCAGCTACGACAGGGGCAATCAGCCCCAGCATTTT
>TRBJ2-1|-|TRBD2|TRBV6-5
CASSSRGLAGDEQFF
TGTGCCAGCAGTTCCCGTGGGTTAGCGGGAGATGAGCAGTTCTTC
>TRBJ1-5|-|-|TRBV28
CASSLRGSNQPQHF
TGTGCCAGCAGTTTGCGGGGTAGCAATCAGCCCCAGCATTTT
>TRBJ1-1|-|-|TRBV12-3/TRBV12-4
CASSFRTAEAFF
TGTGCCAGCAGTTTTAGGACGGCTGAAGCTTTCTTT
>TRBJ2-2|few|-|TRBV7-2
CASSLRFGDSTGELFF
TGTGCCAGCAGCTTAAGGTTCGGGGACTCGACCGGGGAGCTGTTTTTT
>TRBJ1-2|-|-|TRBV27
CASSLRERGPGYTF
TGTGCCAGCAGTTTACGGGAGCGTGGACCTGGCTACACCTTC
>TRBJ1-1|once|-|TRBV6-2/TRBV6-3
CASTRGGGRVDTEAFF
TGTGCCAGCACCCGAGGGGGTGGCAGGGTGGACACTGAAGCTTTCTTT
>TRBJ2-7|-|TRBD1|TRBV28
CASKRTGNSYEQYF
TGTGCCAGCAAAAGGACAGGCAATTCCTACGAGCAGTACTTC
>TRBJ2-7|-|TRBD2|TRBV28
CASTGAGLAGTEQYF
TGTGCCAGCACGGGGGCAGGTCTAGCGGGAACCGAGCAGTACTTC
>TRBJ2-2|-|TRBD2|TRBV19
CASSPLWTSGRELFF
TGTGCCAGTAGTCCCCTTTGGACTAGCGGAAGGGAGCTGTTTTTT
>TRBJ1-5|-|-|TRBV27
CASRPGGSNNQPQHF
TGTGCCAGCCGGCCGGGGGGGAGCAACAATCAGCCCCAGCATTTT
>TRBJ2-3|-|-|TRBV19
CASSRTRGTQYF
TGTGCCAGTAGTCGGACTCGAGGGACGCAGTATTTT
>TRBJ1-2|-|-|TRBV5-4
CASSLAGGGNYGYTF
TGTGCCAGCAGCTTGGCCGGGGGGGGAAACTATGGCTACACCTTC
>TRBJ2-4|once|-|TRBV21-1
CASRVVQVLAKNIQYF
TGTGCCAGCAGAGTGGTCCAGGTCCTGGCCAAAAACATTCAGTACTTC
>TRBJ2-1|-|TRBD1|TRBV7-2
CASSLGQGDNEQFF
TGTGCCAGCAGCCTGGGACAGGGGGACAATGAGCAGTTCTTC
>TRBJ2-7|once|-|TRBV5-6
CASSLVGGTYEQYF
TGTGCCAGCAGCTTGGTGGGGGGTACCTACGAGCAGTACTTC
>TRBJ2-2|-|TRBD1|TRBV7-9
CASNTGGLAGELFF
TGTGCCAGCAACACAGGGGGCTTGGCCGGGGAGCTGTTTTTT
>TRBJ1-5|few|-|TRBV5-8
CASSLLQQGWGQPQHF
TGTGCCAGCAGCTTACTACAACAGGGTTGGGGTCAGCCCCAGCATTTT
>TRBJ2-3|few|-|TRBV2
CASSLLVPTDTQYF
TGTGCCAGCAGCCTACTAGTCCCCACAGATACGCAGTATTTT
>TRBJ2-5|-|-|TRBV7-2
CASSLVFQETQYF
TGTGCCAGCAGCTTGGTCTTCCAAGAGACCCAGTACTTC
>TRBJ2-1|once|TRBD2|TRBV2
CASRSRSGVPSAGGSYNEQFF
TGTGCCAGCAGGTCCCGGTCAGGGGTGCCGTCGGCGGGAGGCTCCTACAATGAGCAGTTCTTC
>TRBJ1-2|few|-|TRBV30
CAWSAGAYGYTF
TGTGCCTGGAGTGCAGGAGCCTATGGCTACACCTTC
>TRBJ1-5|few|-|TRBV20-1
CSAREGQGARFNQPQHF
TGCAGTGCTAGAGAGGGACAAGGGGCCCGTTTTAATCAGCCCCAGCATTTT
>TRBJ1-2|-|-|TRBV29-1
CSVEEGGYTF
TGCAGCGTTGAAGAGGGTGGCTACACCTTC
>TRBJ1-5|-|TRBD1|TRBV30
CAWSASGGQPQHF
TGTGCCTGGAGTGCGTCAGGGGGCCAGCCCCAGCATTTT
>TRBJ1-1|-|-|TRBV6-2/TRBV6-3
CASSYPVGGGTEAFF
TGTGCCAGCAGTTATCCGGTGGGGGGTGGTACTGAAGCTTTCTTT
>TRBJ2-5|few|TRBD2|TRBV19
CASSRAGVKETQYF
TGTGCCAGTAGCCGAGCGGGAGTTAAGGAGACCCAGTACTTC
>TRBJ2-3|-|TRBD2|TRBV12-3/TRBV12-4
CASSFGPSGSTDTQYF
TGTGCCAGCAGTTTCGGTCCTAGCGGGAGCACAGATACGCAGTATTTT
>TRBJ2-7|-|TRBD2|TRBV6-1
CASRLAGNSYEQYF
TGTGCCAGCAGGCTAGCGGGAAACTCCTACGAGCAGTACTTC
>TRBJ1-5|few|-|TRBV27
CASSFNQPQHF
TGTGCCAGCAGTTTCAATCAGCCCCAGCATTTT